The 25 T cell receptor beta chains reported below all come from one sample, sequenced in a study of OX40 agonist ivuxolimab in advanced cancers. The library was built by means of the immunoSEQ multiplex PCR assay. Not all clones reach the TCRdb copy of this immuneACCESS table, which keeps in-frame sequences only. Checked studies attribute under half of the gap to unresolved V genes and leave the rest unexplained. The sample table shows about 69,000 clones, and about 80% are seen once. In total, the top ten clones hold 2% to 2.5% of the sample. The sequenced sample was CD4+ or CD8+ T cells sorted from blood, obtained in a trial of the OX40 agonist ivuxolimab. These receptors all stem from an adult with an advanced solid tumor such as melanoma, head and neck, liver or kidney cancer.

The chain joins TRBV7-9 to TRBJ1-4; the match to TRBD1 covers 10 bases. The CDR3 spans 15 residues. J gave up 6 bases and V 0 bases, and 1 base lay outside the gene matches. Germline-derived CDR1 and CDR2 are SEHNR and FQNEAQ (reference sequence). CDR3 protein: CASSLAGTGDEKLFF. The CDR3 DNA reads TGTGCCAGCAGCTTAGCCGGGACAGGGGATGAAAAACTGTTTTTT.

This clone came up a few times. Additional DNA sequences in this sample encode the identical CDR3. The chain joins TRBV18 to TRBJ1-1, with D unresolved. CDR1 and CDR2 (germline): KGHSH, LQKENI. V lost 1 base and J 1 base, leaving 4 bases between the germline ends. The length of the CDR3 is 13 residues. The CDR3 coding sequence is TGTGCCAGCTCACCACTGGGGAACACTGAAGCTTTCTTT. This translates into CASSPLGNTEAFF.

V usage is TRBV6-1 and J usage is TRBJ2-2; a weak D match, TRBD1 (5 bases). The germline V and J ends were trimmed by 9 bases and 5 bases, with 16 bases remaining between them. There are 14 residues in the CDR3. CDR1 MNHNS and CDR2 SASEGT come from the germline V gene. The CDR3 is CASCRGAPTGELFF. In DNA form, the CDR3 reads TGTGCCAGTTGTCGTGGGGCCCCTACCGGGGAGCTGTTTTTT.

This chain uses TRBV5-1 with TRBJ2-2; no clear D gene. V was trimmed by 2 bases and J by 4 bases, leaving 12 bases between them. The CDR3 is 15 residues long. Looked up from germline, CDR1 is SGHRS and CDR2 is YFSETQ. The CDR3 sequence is CASSLETVITGELFF. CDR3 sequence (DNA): TGCGCCAGCAGCTTAGAGACGGTGATCACCGGGGAGCTGTTTTTT.

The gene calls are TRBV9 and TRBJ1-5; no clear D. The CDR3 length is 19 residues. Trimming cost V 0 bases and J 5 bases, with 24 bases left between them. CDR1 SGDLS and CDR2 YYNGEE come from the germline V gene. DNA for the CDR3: TGTGCCAGCAGCGTAGTCACTCTAGGAAGGGCCCCAGTGGATCAGCCCCAGCATTTT. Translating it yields CASSVVTLGRAPVDQPQHF.

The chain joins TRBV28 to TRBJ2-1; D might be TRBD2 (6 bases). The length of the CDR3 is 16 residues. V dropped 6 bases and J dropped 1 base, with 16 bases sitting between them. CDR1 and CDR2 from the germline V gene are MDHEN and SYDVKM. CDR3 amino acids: CASRGYGAGSYNEQFF. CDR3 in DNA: TGTGCCAGCAGGGGGTATGGGGCGGGGTCCTACAATGAGCAGTTCTTC.

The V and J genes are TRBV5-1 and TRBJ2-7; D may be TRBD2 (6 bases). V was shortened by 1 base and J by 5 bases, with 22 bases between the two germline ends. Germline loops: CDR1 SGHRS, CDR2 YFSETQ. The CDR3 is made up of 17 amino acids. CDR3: CASSLIRETYLLHEQYF. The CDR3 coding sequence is TGCGCCAGCAGCTTGATACGGGAGACCTACCTACTACACGAGCAGTACTTC.

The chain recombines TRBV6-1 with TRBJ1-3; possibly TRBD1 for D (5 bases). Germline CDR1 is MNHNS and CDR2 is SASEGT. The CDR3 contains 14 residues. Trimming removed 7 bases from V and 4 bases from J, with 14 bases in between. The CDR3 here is CASTPRQGGNTIYF. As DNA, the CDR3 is TGTGCCAGCACCCCCCGGCAGGGAGGAAACACCATATATTTT.

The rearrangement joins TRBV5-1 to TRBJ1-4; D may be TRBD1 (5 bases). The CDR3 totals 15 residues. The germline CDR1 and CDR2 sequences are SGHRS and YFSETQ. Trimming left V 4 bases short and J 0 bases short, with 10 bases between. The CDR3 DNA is TGCGCCAGCAGCACCGGACACTCAACTAATGAAAAACTGTTTTTT. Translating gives CASSTGHSTNEKLFF.

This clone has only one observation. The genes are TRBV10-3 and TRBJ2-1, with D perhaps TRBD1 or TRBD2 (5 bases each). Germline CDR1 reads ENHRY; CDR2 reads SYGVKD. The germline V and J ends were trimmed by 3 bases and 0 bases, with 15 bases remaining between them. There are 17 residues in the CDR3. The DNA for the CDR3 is TGTGCCATCAGTGACCCGGACGGGGCTAGCTCCTACAATGAGCAGTTCTTC. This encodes CAISDPDGASSYNEQFF.

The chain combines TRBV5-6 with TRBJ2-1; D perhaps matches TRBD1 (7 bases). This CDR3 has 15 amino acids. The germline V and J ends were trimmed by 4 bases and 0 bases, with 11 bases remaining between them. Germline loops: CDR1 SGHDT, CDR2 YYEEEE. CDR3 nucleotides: TGTGCCAGCAGCCAGGGGGGCTACTCCTACAATGAGCAGTTCTTC. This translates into CASSQGGYSYNEQFF.

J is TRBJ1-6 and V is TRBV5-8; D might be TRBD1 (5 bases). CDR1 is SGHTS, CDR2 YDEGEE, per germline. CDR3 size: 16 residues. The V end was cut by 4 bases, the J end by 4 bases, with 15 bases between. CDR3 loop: CASSTGTDTYNSPLHF. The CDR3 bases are TGTGCCAGCAGCACGGGGACGGATACTTATAATTCACCCCTCCACTTT.

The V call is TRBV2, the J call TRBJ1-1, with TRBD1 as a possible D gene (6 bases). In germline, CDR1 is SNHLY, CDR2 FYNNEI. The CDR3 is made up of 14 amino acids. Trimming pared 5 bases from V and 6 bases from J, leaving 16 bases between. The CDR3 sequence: CASSNPRGGAEAFF. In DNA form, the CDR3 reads TGTGCCAGCAGTAACCCTAGGGGGGGGGCTGAAGCTTTCTTT.

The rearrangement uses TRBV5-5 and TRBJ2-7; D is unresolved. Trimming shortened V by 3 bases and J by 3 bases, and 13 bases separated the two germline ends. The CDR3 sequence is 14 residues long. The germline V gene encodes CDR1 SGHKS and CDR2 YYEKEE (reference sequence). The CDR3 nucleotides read TGTGCCAGCAGCTATTTGGACGCGAGCTACGAGCAGTACTTC. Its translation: CASSYLDASYEQYF.

The CDR3 loop is CAISEAGHTYLAGGDEQFF. CDR3 DNA: TGTGCCATCAGTGAGGCGGGACATACGTATTTAGCGGGAGGCGATGAGCAGTTCTTC. The chain combines TRBV10-3 with TRBJ2-1; 10 positions agree with TRBD2. Germline CDR1 reads ENHRY; CDR2 reads SYGVKD. The CDR3 covers 19 residues. Losses at the gene ends were 2 bases for V and 8 bases for J; bases not matched to a gene: 18.

This CDR3 reads CASSLDSSTEAFF. For the CDR3, the DNA is TGTGCCAGCAGCTTAGACAGTTCCACTGAAGCTTTCTTT. The gene calls are TRBV7-9 and TRBJ1-1; no definite D call. Germline CDR1 reads SEHNR; CDR2 reads FQNEAQ (reference sequence). CDR3 length: 13 residues. V was pared by 1 base and J by 4 bases, with 7 bases between.

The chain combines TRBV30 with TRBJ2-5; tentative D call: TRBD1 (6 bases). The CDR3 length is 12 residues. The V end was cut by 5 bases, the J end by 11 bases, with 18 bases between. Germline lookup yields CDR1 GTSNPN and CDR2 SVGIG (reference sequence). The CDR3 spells CAWGQRQEEQYF. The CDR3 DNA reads TGTGCCTGGGGCCAAAGACAGGAGGAGCAGTACTTC.

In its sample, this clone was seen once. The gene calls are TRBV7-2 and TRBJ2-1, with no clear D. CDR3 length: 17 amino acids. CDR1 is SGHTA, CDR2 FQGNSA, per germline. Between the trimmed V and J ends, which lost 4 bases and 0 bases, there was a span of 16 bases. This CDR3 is CASSSRGRGSSYNEQFF. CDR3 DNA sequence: TGTGCCAGCAGCTCTAGAGGTCGCGGAAGCTCCTACAATGAGCAGTTCTTC.

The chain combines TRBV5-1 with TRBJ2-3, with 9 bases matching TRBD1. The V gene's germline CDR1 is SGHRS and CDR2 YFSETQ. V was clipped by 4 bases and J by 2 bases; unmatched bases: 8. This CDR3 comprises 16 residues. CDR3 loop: CASSTGQGKHTDTQYF. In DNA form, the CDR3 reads TGCGCCAGCAGCACAGGACAGGGGAAACACACAGATACGCAGTATTTT.

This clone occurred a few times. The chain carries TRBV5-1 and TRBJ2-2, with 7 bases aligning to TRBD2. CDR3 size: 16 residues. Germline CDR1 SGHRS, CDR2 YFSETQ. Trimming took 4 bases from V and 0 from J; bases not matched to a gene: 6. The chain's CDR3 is CASSRDGTTNTGELFF. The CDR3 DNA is TGCGCCAGCAGCCGGGACGGGACTACGAACACCGGGGAGCTGTTTTTT.

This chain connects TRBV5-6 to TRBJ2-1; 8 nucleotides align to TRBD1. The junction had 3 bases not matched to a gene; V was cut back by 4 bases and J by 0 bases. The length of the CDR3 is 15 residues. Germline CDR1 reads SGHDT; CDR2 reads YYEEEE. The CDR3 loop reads CASSGTGFSYNEQFF. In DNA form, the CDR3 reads TGTGCCAGCAGCGGGACAGGTTTCTCCTACAATGAGCAGTTCTTC. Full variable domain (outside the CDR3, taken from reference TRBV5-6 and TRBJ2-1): DAGVTQSPTHLIKTRGQQVTLRCSPKSGHDTVSWYQQALGQGPQFIFQYYEEEERQRGNFPDRFSGHQFPNYSSELNVNALLLGDSALYLCASSGTGFSYNEQFFGPGTRLTVL.

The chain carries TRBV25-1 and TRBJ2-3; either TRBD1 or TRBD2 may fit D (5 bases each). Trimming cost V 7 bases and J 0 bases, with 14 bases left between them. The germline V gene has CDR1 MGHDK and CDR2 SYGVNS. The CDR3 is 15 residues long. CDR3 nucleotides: TGTGCCAGCACCTGGGGGACGACTAGCACAGATACGCAGTATTTT. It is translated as CASTWGTTSTDTQYF.

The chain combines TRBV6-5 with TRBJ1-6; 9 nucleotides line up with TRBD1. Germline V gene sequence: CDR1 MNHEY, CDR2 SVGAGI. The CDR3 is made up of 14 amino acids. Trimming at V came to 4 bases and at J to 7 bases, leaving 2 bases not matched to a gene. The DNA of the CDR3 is TGTGCCAGCAGTTCAGGACAGGGGAATTCACCCCTCCACTTT. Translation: CASSSGQGNSPLHF.

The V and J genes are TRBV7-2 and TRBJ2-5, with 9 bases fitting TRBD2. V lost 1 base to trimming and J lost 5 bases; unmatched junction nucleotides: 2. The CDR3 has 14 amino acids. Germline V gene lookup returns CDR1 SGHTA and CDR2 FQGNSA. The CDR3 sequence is CASSLEAGGETQYF. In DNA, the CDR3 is TGTGCCAGCAGCTTAGAGGCGGGGGGGGAGACCCAGTACTTC.

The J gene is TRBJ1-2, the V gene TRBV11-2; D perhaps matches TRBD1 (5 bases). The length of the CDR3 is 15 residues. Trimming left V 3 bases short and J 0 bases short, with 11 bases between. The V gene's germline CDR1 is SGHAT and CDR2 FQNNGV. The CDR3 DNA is TGTGCCAGCAGCTTTCAGGGTAAAGCTAACTATGGCTACACCTTC. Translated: CASSFQGKANYGYTF.